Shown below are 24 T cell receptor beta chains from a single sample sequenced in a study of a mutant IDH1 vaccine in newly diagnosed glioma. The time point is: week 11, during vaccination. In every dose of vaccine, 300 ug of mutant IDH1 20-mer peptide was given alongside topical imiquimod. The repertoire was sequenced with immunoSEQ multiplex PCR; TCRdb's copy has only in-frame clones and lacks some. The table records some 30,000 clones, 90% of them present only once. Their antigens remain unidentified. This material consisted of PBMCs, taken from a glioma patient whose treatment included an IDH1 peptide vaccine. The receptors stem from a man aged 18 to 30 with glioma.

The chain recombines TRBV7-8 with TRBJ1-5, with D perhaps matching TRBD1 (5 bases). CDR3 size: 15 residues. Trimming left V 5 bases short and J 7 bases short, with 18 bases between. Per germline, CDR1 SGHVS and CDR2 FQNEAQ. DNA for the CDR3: TGTGCCAGCAGCCAAGAAACAGGAATAAGGCAGCCCCAGCATTTT. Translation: CASSQETGIRQPQHF.

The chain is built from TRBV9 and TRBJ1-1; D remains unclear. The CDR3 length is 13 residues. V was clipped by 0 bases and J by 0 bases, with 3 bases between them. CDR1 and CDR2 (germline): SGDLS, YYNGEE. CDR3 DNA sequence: TGTGCCAGCAGCGTAGCTATGAACACTGAAGCTTTCTTT. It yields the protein CASSVAMNTEAFF. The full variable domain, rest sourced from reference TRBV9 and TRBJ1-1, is DSGVTQTPKHLITATGQRVTLRCSPRSGDLSVYWYQQSLDQGLQFLIQYYNGEERAKGNILERFSAQQFPDLHSELNLSSLELGDSALYFCASSVAMNTEAFFGQGTRLTVV.

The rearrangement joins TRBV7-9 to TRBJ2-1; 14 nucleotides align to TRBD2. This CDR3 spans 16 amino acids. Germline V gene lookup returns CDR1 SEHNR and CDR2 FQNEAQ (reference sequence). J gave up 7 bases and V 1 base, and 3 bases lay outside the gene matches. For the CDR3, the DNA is TGTGCCAGCAGCTTAGGGGGACTAGCGGGAGAGAATGAGCAGTTCTTC. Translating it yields CASSLGGLAGENEQFF.

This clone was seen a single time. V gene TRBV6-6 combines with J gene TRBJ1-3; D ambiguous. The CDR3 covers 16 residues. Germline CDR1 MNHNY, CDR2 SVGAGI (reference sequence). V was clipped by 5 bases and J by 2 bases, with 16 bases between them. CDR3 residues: CASSLPPLWAGNTIYF. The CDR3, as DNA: TGTGCCAGCAGTCTGCCACCGCTCTGGGCTGGAAACACCATATATTTT.

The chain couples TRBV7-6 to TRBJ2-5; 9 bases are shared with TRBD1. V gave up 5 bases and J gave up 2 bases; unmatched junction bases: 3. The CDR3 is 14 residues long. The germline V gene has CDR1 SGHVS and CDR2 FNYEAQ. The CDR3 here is CASSPDRGQETQYF. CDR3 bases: TGTGCCAGCAGCCCGGACAGGGGACAAGAGACCCAGTACTTC.

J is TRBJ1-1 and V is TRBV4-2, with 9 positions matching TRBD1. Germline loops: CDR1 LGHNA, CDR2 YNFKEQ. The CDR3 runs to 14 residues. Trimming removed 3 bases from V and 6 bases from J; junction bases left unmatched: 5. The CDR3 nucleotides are TGTGCCAGCAGCCAGGACAGGGGAAGGCCTGAAGCTTTCTTT. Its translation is CASSQDRGRPEAFF.

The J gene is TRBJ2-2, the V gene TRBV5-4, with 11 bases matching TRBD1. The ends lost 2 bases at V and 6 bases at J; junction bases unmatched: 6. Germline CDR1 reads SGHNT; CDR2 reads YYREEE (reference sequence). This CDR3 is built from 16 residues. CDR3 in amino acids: CASSFIGTGGAGELFF. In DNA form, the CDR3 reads TGTGCCAGCAGCTTTATTGGGACAGGGGGTGCCGGGGAGCTGTTTTTT.

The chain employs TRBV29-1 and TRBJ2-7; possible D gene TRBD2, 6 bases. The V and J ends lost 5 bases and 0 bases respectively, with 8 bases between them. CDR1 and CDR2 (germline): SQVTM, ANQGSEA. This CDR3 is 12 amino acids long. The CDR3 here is CSVRGSSYEQYF. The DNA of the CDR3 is TGCAGCGTTCGGGGGAGCTCCTACGAGCAGTACTTC.

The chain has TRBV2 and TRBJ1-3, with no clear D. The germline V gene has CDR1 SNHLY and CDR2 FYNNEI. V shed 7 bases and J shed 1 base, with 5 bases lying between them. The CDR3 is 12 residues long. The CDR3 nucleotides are TGTGCCAGCAAGGTTTCTGGAAACACCATATATTTT. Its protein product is CASKVSGNTIYF.

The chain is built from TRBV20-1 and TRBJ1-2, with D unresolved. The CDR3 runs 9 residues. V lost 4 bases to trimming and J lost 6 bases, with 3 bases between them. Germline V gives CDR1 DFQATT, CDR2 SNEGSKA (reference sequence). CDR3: CSATNGYTF. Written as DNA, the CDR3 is TGCAGTGCTACAAATGGCTACACCTTC.

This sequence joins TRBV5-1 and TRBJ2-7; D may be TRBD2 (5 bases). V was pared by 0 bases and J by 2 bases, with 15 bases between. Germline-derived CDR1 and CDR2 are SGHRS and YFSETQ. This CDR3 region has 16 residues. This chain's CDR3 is CASSLVPEVETYEQYF. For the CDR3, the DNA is TGCGCCAGCAGCTTGGTTCCGGAGGTTGAAACCTACGAGCAGTACTTC. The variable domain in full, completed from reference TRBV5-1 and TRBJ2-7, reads KAGVTQTPRYLIKTRGQQVTLSCSPISGHRSVSWYQQTPGQGLQFLFEYFSETQRNKGNFPGRFSGRQFSNSRSEMNVSTLELGDSALYLCASSLVPEVETYEQYFGPGTRLTVT.

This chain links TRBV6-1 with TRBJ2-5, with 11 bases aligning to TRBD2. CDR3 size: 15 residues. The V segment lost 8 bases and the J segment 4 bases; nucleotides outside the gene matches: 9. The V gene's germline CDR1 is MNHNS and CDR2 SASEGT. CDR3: CASGQIAGGGETQYF. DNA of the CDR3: TGTGCCAGCGGTCAAATAGCGGGGGGGGGAGAGACCCAGTACTTC.

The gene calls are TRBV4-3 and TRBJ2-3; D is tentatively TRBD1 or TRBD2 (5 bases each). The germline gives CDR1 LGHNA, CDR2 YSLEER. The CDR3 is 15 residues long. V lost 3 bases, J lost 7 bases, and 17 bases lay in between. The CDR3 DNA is TGCGCCAGCAGCCAGGGGACCCATCATTTGAATACGCAGTATTTT. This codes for CASSQGTHHLNTQYF.

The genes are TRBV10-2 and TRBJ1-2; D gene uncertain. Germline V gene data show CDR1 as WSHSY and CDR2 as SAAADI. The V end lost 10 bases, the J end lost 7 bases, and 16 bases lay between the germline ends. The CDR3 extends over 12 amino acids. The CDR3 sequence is CATSWSDGGYTF. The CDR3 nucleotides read TGCGCCACGAGTTGGTCCGATGGTGGCTACACCTTC.

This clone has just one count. DNA for the CDR3: TGCAGCGTCGGGCCGGCCCTGGCCCAAGAGACCCAGTACTTC. It encodes CSVGPALAQETQYF. V and J are TRBV29-1 and TRBJ2-5; D is unclear. The germline V gene has CDR1 SQVTM and CDR2 ANQGSEA. The ends were cut back, 6 bases at V and 1 base at J, with 15 bases in the middle. This CDR3 is built from 14 residues.

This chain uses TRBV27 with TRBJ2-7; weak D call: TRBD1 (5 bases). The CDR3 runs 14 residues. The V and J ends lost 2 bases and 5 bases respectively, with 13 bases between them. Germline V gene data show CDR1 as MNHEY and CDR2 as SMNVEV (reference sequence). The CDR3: CASSLRLGPNEQYF. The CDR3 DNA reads TGTGCCAGCAGTTTAAGGTTGGGGCCAAACGAGCAGTACTTC.

Written as DNA, the CDR3 is TGCGCCAGCAGCCAACCCGGGACAGCCAATAATGAAAAACTGTTTTTT. Translated: CASSQPGTANNEKLFF. This chain joins TRBV4-1 and TRBJ1-4; 7 bases agree with TRBD1. V gave up 2 bases and J gave up 4 bases; unmatched junction bases: 7. CDR1 MGHRA and CDR2 YSYEKL come from the germline V gene. The CDR3 spans 16 residues.

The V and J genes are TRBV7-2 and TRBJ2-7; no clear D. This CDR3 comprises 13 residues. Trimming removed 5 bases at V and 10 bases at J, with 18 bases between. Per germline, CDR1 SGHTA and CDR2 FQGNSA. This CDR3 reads CASSRTGRRYQYF. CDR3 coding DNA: TGTGCCAGCAGCCGAACGGGCAGGCGATACCAGTACTTC. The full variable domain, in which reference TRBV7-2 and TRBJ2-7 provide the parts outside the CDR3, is GAGVSQSPSNKVTEKGKDVELRCDPISGHTALYWYRQSLGQGLEFLIYFQGNSAPDKSGLPSDRFSAERTGGSVSTLTIQRTQQEDSAVYLCASSRTGRRYQYFGPGTRLTVT.

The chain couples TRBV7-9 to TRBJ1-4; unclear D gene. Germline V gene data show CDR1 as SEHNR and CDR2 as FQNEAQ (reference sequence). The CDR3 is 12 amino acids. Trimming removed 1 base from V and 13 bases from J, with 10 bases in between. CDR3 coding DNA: TGTGCCAGCAGCTTAGACGGCGGTGGACTGTTTTTT. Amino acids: CASSLDGGGLFF. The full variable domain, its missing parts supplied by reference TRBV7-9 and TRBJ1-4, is DTGVSQNPRHKITKRGQNVTFRCDPISEHNRLYWYRQTLGQGPEFLTYFQNEAQLEKSRLLSDRFSAERPKGSFSTLEIQRTEQGDSAMYLCASSLDGGGLFFGSGTQLSVL.

CDR3 bases: TGTGCCAGCAGCCACACGGGACAGGTGGGGGACACCGGGGAGCTGTTTTTT. Translating it yields CASSHTGQVGDTGELFF. The chain employs TRBV4-2 and TRBJ2-2; 8 bases are shared with TRBD1. CDR3 size: 17 residues. Trimming took 3 bases from V and 3 from J; bases not matched to a gene: 9. Germline CDR1 reads LGHNA; CDR2 reads YNFKEQ.

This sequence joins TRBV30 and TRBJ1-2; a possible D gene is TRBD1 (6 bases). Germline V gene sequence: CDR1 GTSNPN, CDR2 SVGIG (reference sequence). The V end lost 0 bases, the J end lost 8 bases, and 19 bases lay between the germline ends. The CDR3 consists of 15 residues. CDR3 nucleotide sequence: TGTGCCTGGAGTGTGGGCGGGGGCGCATGGGGAGGCTACACCTTC. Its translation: CAWSVGGGAWGGYTF.

For the CDR3, the DNA is TGCGCCAGCAGCCGGGGGGACATCCGTGGCTACACCTTC. It encodes CASSRGDIRGYTF. The chain carries TRBV5-1 and TRBJ1-2; a weak D match, TRBD1 (6 bases). Germline V CDR1 and CDR2: SGHRS, YFSETQ. The CDR3 totals 13 residues. V lost 4 bases and J 7 bases, leaving 14 bases between the germline ends.

CDR3 in DNA: TGTGCCAGCAGTTTAATCCGGAGCGAAAAACTGTTTTTT. The encoded protein is CASSLIRSEKLFF. The V gene is TRBV28, the J gene TRBJ1-4; D not resolved. V was shortened by 2 bases and J by 8 bases, with 9 bases between the two germline ends. The CDR3 has 13 residues. Germline CDR1 is MDHEN and CDR2 is SYDVKM.

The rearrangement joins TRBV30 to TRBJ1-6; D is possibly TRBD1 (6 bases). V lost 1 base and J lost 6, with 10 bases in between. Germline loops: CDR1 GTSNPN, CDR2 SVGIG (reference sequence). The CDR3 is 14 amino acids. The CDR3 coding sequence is TGTGCCTGGAGTGCGCAGGGGAGTAATTCACCCCTCCACTTT. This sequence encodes CAWSAQGSNSPLHF.